The 22 T cell receptor beta chains in this list originate from one sample, sequenced in a study of blood T cell repertoires in COVID-19. TCRdb's table, derived via immunoSEQ multiplex PCR, lists solely in-frame clones and lacks some. The sample yields about 130,000 clones, approximately 85% seen once. Sequencing input: peripheral blood. The receptors were gathered from a man younger than 45 with COVID-19, enrolled during active disease.

The chain joins TRBV9 to TRBJ1-3; D unclear. The V end lost 0 bases, the J end lost 0 bases, and 7 bases lay between the germline ends. CDR1 is SGDLS, CDR2 YYNGEE, per germline. The CDR3 consists of 15 residues. The CDR3 DNA is TGTGCCAGCAGCGTAGAGTTTAGCTCTGGAAACACCATATATTTT. Encoded protein: CASSVEFSSGNTIYF. The full variable domain, completed using reference TRBV9 and TRBJ1-3, is DSGVTQTPKHLITATGQRVTLRCSPRSGDLSVYWYQQSLDQGLQFLIQYYNGEERAKGNILERFSAQQFPDLHSELNLSSLELGDSALYFCASSVEFSSGNTIYFGEGSWLTVV.

The chain joins TRBV19 to TRBJ1-2; TRBD1 aligns across 7 bases. Looked up from germline, CDR1 is LNHDA and CDR2 is SQIVND (reference sequence). Trimming took 5 bases from V and 2 from J; bases not matched to a gene: 2. This CDR3 contains 13 residues. CDR3 in amino acids: CASSQDRNYGYTF. In DNA form, the CDR3 reads TGTGCCAGTAGTCAGGACAGGAACTATGGCTACACCTTC.

The gene calls are TRBV2 and TRBJ2-7; 12 positions match TRBD1. V lost 10 bases, J lost 5 bases, and 15 bases stayed unmatched. Looked up from germline, CDR1 is SNHLY and CDR2 is FYNNEI. This CDR3 is 16 amino acids long. The DNA for the CDR3 is TGTGCCACCCCACGGGGACAGGGGGCACAAAGTCACGAGCAGTACTTC. The encoded protein is CATPRGQGAQSHEQYF.

The chain recombines TRBV20-1 with TRBJ2-1; D perhaps matches TRBD2 (5 bases). V was cut by 3 bases and J by 9 bases, with 21 bases left in between. Germline CDR1 is DFQATT and CDR2 is SNEGSKA (reference sequence). CDR3 length: 15 residues. The CDR3 loop is CSASWYKRELSEQFF. CDR3 DNA: TGCAGTGCTAGTTGGTATAAGAGGGAGTTAAGTGAGCAGTTCTTC.

This clone was found a few times. The rearrangement uses TRBV7-9 and TRBJ2-7; perhaps TRBD2 as D (6 bases). The CDR3 extends over 14 amino acids. Trimming removed 2 bases at V and 5 bases at J, with 13 bases between. Germline CDR1 is SEHNR and CDR2 is FQNEAQ (reference sequence). The CDR3 spells CASSLWGDINEQYF. CDR3 in DNA: TGTGCCAGCAGCTTATGGGGGGATATCAACGAGCAGTACTTC.

CDR3 DNA: TGTGCCAGCAGCGTAGGACAGGGAAGCAATCAGCCCCAGCATTTT. This codes for CASSVGQGSNQPQHF. The chain combines TRBV9 with TRBJ1-5; 7 positions agree with TRBD1. Per germline, CDR1 SGDLS and CDR2 YYNGEE. CDR3 size: 15 residues. V dropped 0 bases and J dropped 1; count of bases not matched to a gene: 1.

V usage is TRBV7-9 and J usage is TRBJ1-3; D not certain. This CDR3 region has 15 residues. V gave up 1 base and J gave up 3 bases, with 10 bases separating them. In germline, CDR1 is SEHNR, CDR2 FQNEAQ (reference sequence). CDR3 loop: CASSLDILGGNTIYF. DNA for the CDR3: TGTGCCAGCAGCTTAGACATACTAGGTGGAAACACCATATATTTT. The full variable domain, its missing parts supplied by reference TRBV7-9 and TRBJ1-3, is DTGVSQNPRHKITKRGQNVTFRCDPISEHNRLYWYRQTLGQGPEFLTYFQNEAQLEKSRLLSDRFSAERPKGSFSTLEIQRTEQGDSAMYLCASSLDILGGNTIYFGEGSWLTVV.

The chain is built from TRBV11-1 and TRBJ1-1; D remains unclear. This CDR3 is built from 15 residues. Germline lookup yields CDR1 SGHAT and CDR2 FQDESV (reference sequence). Deletions cut 0 bases from V and 2 bases from J, with 10 bases between. The chain's CDR3 is CASSLAQARNTEAFF. The CDR3 DNA follows: TGTGCCAGCAGCTTAGCGCAGGCGAGAAACACTGAAGCTTTCTTT. The whole variable domain, remainder taken from reference TRBV11-1 and TRBJ1-1, is EAEVAQSPRYKITEKSQAVAFWCDPISGHATLYWYRQILGQGPELLVQFQDESVVDDSQLPKDRFSAERLKGVDSTLKIQPAELGDSAMYLCASSLAQARNTEAFFGQGTRLTVV.

The chain recombines TRBV30 with TRBJ2-1; 11 bases map to TRBD2. This CDR3 region has 15 residues. Germline trimming cut 1 base from V and 11 bases from J; bases unmatched to any gene: 10. Germline assignment: CDR1 GTSNPN and CDR2 SVGIG (reference sequence). CDR3 nucleotides: TGTGCCTGGAGTGCCACCGGGACTAGCGGTGAACAGCAGTTCTTC. Protein: CAWSATGTSGEQQFF.

V gene TRBV19 combines with J gene TRBJ1-5; 7 bases map to TRBD1. Germline V gene data show CDR1 as LNHDA and CDR2 as SQIVND (reference sequence). After removal of 5 bases from V and 3 bases from J, the junction contained 10 bases not matched to a gene. CDR3 length: 16 residues. The CDR3 DNA reads TGTGCCAGTAGTCTGGGGACAGCCCTCGTCAATCAGCCCCAGCATTTT. As protein: CASSLGTALVNQPQHF.

This clone was counted a few times. The rearrangement uses TRBV6-5 and TRBJ1-2, with D tentatively TRBD1 (6 bases). The CDR3 sequence is 12 residues long. The germline CDR1 and CDR2 sequences are MNHEY and SVGAGI. V lost 8 bases to trimming and J lost 8 bases, with 15 bases between them. The CDR3 protein is CASWQGLGGYTF. CDR3 nucleotides: TGTGCCAGCTGGCAGGGGCTGGGGGGCTACACCTTC.

V usage is TRBV11-3 and J usage is TRBJ2-5, with a possible D match to TRBD1 (6 bases). Germline assignment: CDR1 SGHNT and CDR2 YENEEA. The CDR3 sequence is 14 residues long. V lost 5 bases to trimming and J lost 5 bases, with 15 bases between them. As DNA, the CDR3 is TGTGCCAGCAGCCCCGGGACACAGAAGGAGACCCAGTACTTC. Translation: CASSPGTQKETQYF.

The rearrangement uses TRBV28 and TRBJ1-6; D unclear. The CDR3 is 14 residues long. The ends were cut back, 7 bases at V and 5 bases at J, with 12 bases in the middle. The V gene's germline CDR1 is MDHEN and CDR2 SYDVKM. The CDR3 bases are TGTGCCAGCACCCCCGCGGGTCATAATTCACCCCTCCACTTT. Protein sequence: CASTPAGHNSPLHF.

A few counts support this clone. The J gene is TRBJ1-4, the V gene TRBV7-9; the D gene is possibly TRBD1 (5 bases). The germline V gene encodes CDR1 SEHNR and CDR2 FQNEAQ (reference sequence). Between the trimmed V and J ends, which lost 5 bases and 0 bases, there was a span of 10 bases. The CDR3 has 15 amino acids. For the CDR3, the DNA is TGTGCCAGCAGCGCCTCGGGGGCAACTAATGAAAAACTGTTTTTT. Translation gives CASSASGATNEKLFF.

A word on this clone: In the same sample, other DNA sequences code for this CDR3. The chain employs TRBV5-1 and TRBJ2-3; 10 bases align to TRBD1. CDR3 length: 15 amino acids. Germline values: CDR1 SGHRS, CDR2 YFSETQ. The J segment lost 1 base and the V segment lost 2 bases, leaving 1 base of the junction unmatched. This CDR3 reads CASSLGQGGTDTQYF. For the CDR3, the DNA is TGCGCCAGCAGCTTAGGACAGGGGGGCACAGATACGCAGTATTTT.

This chain's CDR3 is CASSLGSNTGELFF. The CDR3 nucleotides are TGTGCCAGCTCTCTGGGCTCCAACACCGGGGAGCTGTTTTTT. V gene TRBV18 combines with J gene TRBJ2-2; D ambiguous. There are 14 residues in the CDR3. In germline, CDR1 is KGHSH, CDR2 LQKENI. With 6 bases removed from V and 2 bases from J, the gap between germline ends came to 10 bases.

V usage is TRBV5-5 and J usage is TRBJ2-7; 12 bases agree with TRBD2. Unmatched junction bases numbered 4, after V lost 0 bases and J lost 0 bases. The CDR3 loop spans 17 amino acids. Per germline, CDR1 SGHKS and CDR2 YYEKEE (reference sequence). The CDR3 protein is CASSLAATSGSSYEQYF. The CDR3 bases are TGTGCCAGCAGCTTGGCCGCGACTAGCGGGAGCTCCTACGAGCAGTACTTC. The variable domain in full, with the rest retrieved from reference TRBV5-5 and TRBJ2-7, is DAGVTQSPTHLIKTRGQQVTLRCSPISGHKSVSWYQQVLGQGPQFIFQYYEKEERGRGNFPDRFSARQFPNYSSELNVNALLLGDSALYLCASSLAATSGSSYEQYFGPGTRLTVT.

V is TRBV6-2 or TRBV6-3 and J is TRBJ2-7; the D gene is possibly TRBD2 (7 bases). Trimming pared 2 bases from V and 4 bases from J, leaving 15 bases between. The CDR3 is 15 residues long. Germline V gene sequence: CDR1 MNHEY, CDR2 SVGEGT. CDR3 amino acids: CASSYGLGRGYEQYF. CDR3 coding DNA: TGTGCCAGCAGTTACGGACTAGGGAGGGGGTACGAGCAGTACTTC.

The chain combines TRBV7-2 with TRBJ1-1; no clear D. The CDR3 runs to 15 residues. The germline CDR1 and CDR2 sequences are SGHTA and FQGNSA. V was shortened by 2 bases and J by 1 base, with 11 bases between the two germline ends. This chain's CDR3 is CASSLYGGGNTEAFF. CDR3 DNA: TGTGCCAGCAGCTTATATGGCGGTGGGAACACTGAAGCTTTCTTT.

This clone was seen a single time. This chain joins TRBV6-1 and TRBJ2-7; maybe TRBD2 (5 bases). Germline assignment: CDR1 MNHNS and CDR2 SASEGT. V was pared by 3 bases and J by 6 bases, with 21 bases between. The CDR3 sequence is 16 residues long. The CDR3: CASSDRLDTGRGEQYF. CDR3 DNA: TGTGCCAGCAGTGACCGTCTAGACACCGGTCGGGGCGAGCAGTACTTC.

CDR3 loop: CASSLGGLAGYEQYF. DNA of the CDR3: TGCGCCAGCAGCTTAGGAGGCCTAGCGGGTTACGAGCAGTACTTC. The chain links TRBV5-1 to TRBJ2-7, with TRBD2 identical over 8 bases. The V and J ends lost 2 bases and 4 bases, in that order; junction bases with no gene match: 8. CDR1 and CDR2 (germline): SGHRS, YFSETQ. The CDR3 extends over 15 amino acids.

V is TRBV27 and J is TRBJ1-5; TRBD1 might be the D (6 bases). The CDR3 covers 12 residues. Germline assignment: CDR1 MNHEY and CDR2 SMNVEV (reference sequence). V lost 3 bases, J lost 12 bases, and 12 bases lay in between. CDR3 nucleotide sequence: TGTGCCAGCAGTTTGAACGGACAGAGCCAGCATTTT. Translated: CASSLNGQSQHF.